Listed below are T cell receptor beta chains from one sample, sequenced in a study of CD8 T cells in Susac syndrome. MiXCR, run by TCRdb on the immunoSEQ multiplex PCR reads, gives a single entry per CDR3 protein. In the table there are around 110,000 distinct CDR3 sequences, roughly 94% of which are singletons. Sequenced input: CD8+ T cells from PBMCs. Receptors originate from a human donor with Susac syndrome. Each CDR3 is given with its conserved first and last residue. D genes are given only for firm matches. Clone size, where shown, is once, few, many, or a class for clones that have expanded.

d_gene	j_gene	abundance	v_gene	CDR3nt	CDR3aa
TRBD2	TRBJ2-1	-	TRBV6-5	TGTGCCAGCAGTTACGCCGTGGTCGGGGGGGGACATGAGCAGTTCTTC	CASSYAVVGGGHEQFF
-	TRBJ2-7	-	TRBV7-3	TGTGCCAGCAGCTTAGGCCCTAACTACGAGCAGTACTTC	CASSLGPNYEQYF
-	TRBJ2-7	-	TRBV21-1	TGTGCCAGCAGCAACAAGCGGGGGACCTACGAGCAGTACTTC	CASSNKRGTYEQYF
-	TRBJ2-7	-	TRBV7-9	TGTGCCAGCAGCCCCCGGGGCGGACGCCCTTACGAGCAGTACTTC	CASSPRGGRPYEQYF
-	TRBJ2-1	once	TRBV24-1	TGTGCCACCAGTGATTCGAGGGGCCGGCAGTTCTTC	CATSDSRGRQFF
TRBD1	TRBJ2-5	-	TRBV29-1	TGCAGCGTCAAACAGGGGGTTGGAGAGACCCAGTACTTC	CSVKQGVGETQYF
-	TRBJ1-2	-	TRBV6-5	TGTGCCAGCAGTTACGACTTTAGCGGGTCGGATGGCTACACCTTC	CASSYDFSGSDGYTF
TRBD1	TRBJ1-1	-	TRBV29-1	TGCAGTGTTCAAATAGGGACAGTTGAAGCTTTCTTT	CSVQIGTVEAFF
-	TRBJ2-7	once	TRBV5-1	TGCGCCAGCAGCTTGGTTGAGGAAACCTACGAGCAGTACTTC	CASSLVEETYEQYF
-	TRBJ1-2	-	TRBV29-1	TGCAGCGTTAACACAGGGCCCGAGGGTCACTATGGCTACACCTTC	CSVNTGPEGHYGYTF
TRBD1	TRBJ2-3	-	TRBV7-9	TGTGCCAGCAGCCCGAGCCGGGACAGGGGGACAGATACGCAGTATTTT	CASSPSRDRGTDTQYF
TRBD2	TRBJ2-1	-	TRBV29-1	TGCAGCGTCGTGGGGACTAGCGGGTTCCGCTCCTACAATGAGCAGTTCTTC	CSVVGTSGFRSYNEQFF
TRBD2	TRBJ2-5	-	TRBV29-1	TGCAGCGTTGAAGGAGGACTAGCGGGGGGTGAGACCCAGTACTTC	CSVEGGLAGGETQYF
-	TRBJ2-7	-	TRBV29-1	TGCAGCGTTACGTGGGACTCGCTGGGCGAGCAGTACTTC	CSVTWDSLGEQYF
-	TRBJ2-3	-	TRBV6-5	TGTGCCAGCAGTTACTGGCAGGGGACAGATACGCAGTATTTT	CASSYWQGTDTQYF
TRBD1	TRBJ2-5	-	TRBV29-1	TGCAGCGTCGCCAGGGGGCAAGAGACCCAGTACTTC	CSVARGQETQYF
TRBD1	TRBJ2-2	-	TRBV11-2	TGTGCCAGCAGCTTTTGGGACAGGGAATACACCGGGGAGCTGTTTTTT	CASSFWDREYTGELFF